One TCR beta chain is described in this entry. This entry belongs to a study of CD8 T cells in Susac syndrome. Germline V lookup: CDR1 SGHNT, CDR2 YYREEE (reference sequence). There are 16 residues in the CDR3. The V end lost 0 bases, the J end lost 4 bases, and 16 bases lay between the germline ends. Sequencing targeted TCR beta in blood CD8+ and CD4+ T cells. A quantity of about 0.45 to 1 ug RNA underwent reverse transcription using random hexamers. TCRdb itself ran the immunoSEQ multiplex PCR reads through MiXCR, one entry per CDR3 protein. The data show over 150,000 distinct CDR3 sequences, just under 95% seen once.

The chain recombines TRBV5-4 with TRBJ1-2; D unresolved. Sequencing was performed on CD4+ T cells from PBMCs. The TCR was taken from a human donor with Susac syndrome. CDR3 sequence reads: CASSLEFGPPPYGYTF. The CDR3, as DNA: TGTGCCAGCAGCTTGGAATTTGGCCCACCGCCCTATGGCTACACCTTC.